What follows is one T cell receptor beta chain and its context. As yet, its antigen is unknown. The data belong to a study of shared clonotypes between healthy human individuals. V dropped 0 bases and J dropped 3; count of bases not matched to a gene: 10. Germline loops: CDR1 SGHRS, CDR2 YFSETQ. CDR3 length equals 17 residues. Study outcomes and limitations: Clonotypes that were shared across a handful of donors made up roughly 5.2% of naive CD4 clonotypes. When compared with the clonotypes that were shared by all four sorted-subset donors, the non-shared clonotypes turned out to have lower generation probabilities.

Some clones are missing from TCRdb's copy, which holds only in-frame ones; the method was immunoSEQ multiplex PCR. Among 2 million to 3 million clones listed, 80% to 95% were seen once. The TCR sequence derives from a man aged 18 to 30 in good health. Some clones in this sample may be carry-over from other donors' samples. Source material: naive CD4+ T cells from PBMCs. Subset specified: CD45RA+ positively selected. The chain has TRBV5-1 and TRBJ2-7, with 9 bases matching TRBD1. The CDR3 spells CASSLVTGGAINYEQYF. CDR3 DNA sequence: TGCGCCAGCAGCTTGGTTACAGGGGGCGCGATTAACTACGAGCAGTACTTC.